The sequence of this TCR beta chain was determined in a study of tumor-infiltrating lymphocytes in primary liver carcinoma. Study details: Stage T1-T3 N0M0 tumors spanned about 4 to 11 cm.

Germline loops: CDR1 MNHNS, CDR2 SASEGT. Trimming left V 7 bases short and J 2 bases short, with 18 bases between. This CDR3 region has 16 residues. TCR beta cDNA was reverse-transcribed from approximately 0.45 ug of total RNA. The reaction used a constant-region primer and ProtoScript II reverse transcriptase. Sequencing libraries for TCR beta derived from three nested multiplex PCR rounds that used slightly modified ARM-PCR. TRBV1-TRBV30 forward primers and a C-beta reverse primer were used in the first two PCR rounds, which each ran for nine to ten cycles. TCRdb itself ran the multiplex PCR reads through MiXCR, one entry per CDR3 protein. The sample holds about 200,000 distinct CDR3 sequences, roughly 80% seen once. The approximately 20-31 mg bulk tissue piece was not sorted before simultaneous RNA and DNA extraction. Researchers took samples from five separate regions of each tumor.

This TCR was sampled from a middle-aged man with primary liver carcinoma and hepatitis B virus infection. The rearrangement joins TRBV6-1 to TRBJ2-1, with D maybe TRBD2 (6 bases). The sample comprised tumor tissue from primary liver carcinoma. CDR3 sequence reads: CASNPYLSGTYNEQFF. CDR3 DNA sequence: TGTGCCAGCAACCCTTATCTTAGCGGAACCTACAATGAGCAGTTCTTC.